A single sample is the source of the 13 T cell receptor beta chains below, sequenced in a study of neurological immune-mediated disorders. TCRdb re-analysed the 5' RACE reads in MiXCR, keeping a single row per CDR3 protein. There are 110,000 or so distinct CDR3 sequences in the sample; roughly 3.2% occur only once, and about 1.2% lies in the top ten. The sequenced sample consisted of PBMCs. These receptor sequences come from a woman in her thirties with multiple sclerosis.

This clonotype was found many times. The gene calls are TRBV20-1 and TRBJ2-3; D is tentatively TRBD1 or TRBD2 (5 bases each). The germline V gene has CDR1 DFQATT and CDR2 SNEGSKA (reference sequence). Between the trimmed V and J ends, which lost 3 bases and 2 bases, there was a span of 21 bases. CDR3 length equals 17 residues. Here the CDR3 DNA reads TGCAGTGCTAGTCAGCCCGGGATTACGGGGACCACAGATACGCAGTATTTT. Translated, it gives CSASQPGITGTTDTQYF.

This clonotype was counted ten times or more. This CDR3 reads CASSADGGGGWQPQHF. The CDR3 DNA sequence: TGTGCCAGCAGCGCCGACGGGGGGGGAGGATGGCAGCCCCAGCATTTT. The chain is built from TRBV9 and TRBJ1-5; the D gene is possibly TRBD1 (5 bases). The V gene lost 3 bases and the J gene lost 7 bases, with 20 bases spanning the gap. CDR1 is SGDLS, CDR2 YYNGEE, per germline. The CDR3 runs 16 residues.

This clonotype was counted many times. The chain links TRBV20-1 to TRBJ1-2; 7 bases are shared with TRBD1. J gave up 4 bases and V 5 bases, and 7 bases lay outside the gene matches. The germline V gene encodes CDR1 DFQATT and CDR2 SNEGSKA (reference sequence). The CDR3 contains 13 residues. CDR3 loop: CSAETGATYGYTF. DNA of the CDR3: TGCAGTGCTGAAACAGGGGCGACCTATGGCTACACCTTC.

This clonotype was seen ten or more times. This rearrangement joins TRBV20-1 to TRBJ2-1, with TRBD2 identical over 13 bases. CDR1 is DFQATT and CDR2 is SNEGSKA in the germline V gene (reference sequence). J lost 7 bases, V lost 6 bases, and 3 bases had no gene match. CDR3 length: 13 amino acids. The chain's CDR3 is CSAGLAGENEQFF. The DNA for the CDR3 is TGCAGTGCCGGACTAGCGGGGGAAAATGAGCAGTTCTTC.

This clonotype showed up many times. The chain combines TRBV4-1 with TRBJ1-1, with D possibly TRBD1 on 5 matching bases. Germline V lookup: CDR1 MGHRA, CDR2 YSYEKL. V gave up 3 bases and J gave up 4 bases, with 18 bases separating them. The CDR3 length is 16 residues. CDR3 DNA sequence: TGCGCCAGCAGCCAGCTATTTGGGGCGGACGGCACTGAAGCTTTCTTT. This sequence encodes CASSQLFGADGTEAFF.

This clonotype has a count of ten or more. V is TRBV20-1 and J is TRBJ2-3, with 9 bases lining up with TRBD2. Germline CDR1 is DFQATT and CDR2 is SNEGSKA (reference sequence). The CDR3 runs 17 residues. Trimming at V came to 5 bases and at J to 4 bases, leaving 16 bases not matched to a gene. CDR3 nucleotides: TGCAGTGCTGTCGAGACTAGCGGACCCCGGGGGGCAGATACGCAGTATTTT. As protein: CSAVETSGPRGADTQYF.

This clonotype was observed many times. CDR3 region: CASSRDTGRGNEQFF. The CDR3 DNA sequence: TGTGCCAGCAGTCGGGACACGGGGCGGGGGAATGAGCAGTTCTTC. V is TRBV5-6 and J is TRBJ2-1; a weak D match, TRBD2 (7 bases). V dropped 5 bases and J dropped 7 bases, with 19 bases sitting between them. CDR3 length: 15 amino acids. The germline V gene has CDR1 SGHDT and CDR2 YYEEEE.

The table lists this clonotype with many counts. The chain couples TRBV12-3 or TRBV12-4 to TRBJ2-5; D gene unclear. Trimming left V 3 bases short and J 2 bases short, with 7 bases between. This CDR3 spans 13 amino acids. The CDR3 DNA reads TGTGCCAGCAGTTTGACTCAACAAGAGACCCAGTACTTC. Amino acid sequence: CASSLTQQETQYF.

This clonotype has at least ten counts. V and J are TRBV27 and TRBJ2-7; D not certain. Germline V gene data show CDR1 as MNHEY and CDR2 as SMNVEV (reference sequence). The ends were cut back, 4 bases at V and 2 bases at J, with 12 bases in the middle. CDR3 size: 14 residues. The CDR3 spells CASSSLDNTYEQYF. In DNA form, the CDR3 reads TGTGCCAGCAGTTCCCTAGATAATACCTACGAGCAGTACTTC.

Comment on this clonotype: A much larger clone is a single base away; this may be a read error. The conserved closing phenylalanine or tryptophan is absent in this CDR3, likely reflecting a read error. This chain joins TRBV20-1 and TRBJ2-2; 8 nucleotides align to TRBD2. CDR1 and CDR2 from the germline V gene are DFQATT and SNEGSKA (reference sequence). The V and J ends lost 6 bases and 7 bases, in that order; junction bases with no gene match: 4. This CDR3 comprises 12 residues. The CDR3 sequence: CSASGGLGELFI. CDR3 sequence (DNA): TGCAGTGCCTCGGGGGGGCTCGGGGAGCTGTTTATT.

This sequence joins TRBV7-2 and TRBJ1-1; D may be TRBD1 (6 bases). The CDR3 has 14 amino acids. The V gene lost 2 bases and the J gene lost 2 bases, with 9 bases spanning the gap. Germline V lookup: CDR1 SGHTA, CDR2 FQGNSA. CDR3 bases: TGTGCCAGCAGCTTAATGACAGGAAACACTGAAGCTTTCTTT. Its translation: CASSLMTGNTEAFF.

This clonotype was observed at least ten times. J is TRBJ2-7 and V is TRBV7-8; 7 bases map to TRBD1. With 5 bases clipped from V and 6 bases from J, the junction kept 10 bases outside the gene matches. The CDR3 has 14 amino acids. The germline V gene encodes CDR1 SGHVS and CDR2 FQNEAQ. The CDR3 here is CASSLRDSGVEQYF. CDR3 DNA sequence: TGTGCCAGCAGCCTTAGGGACAGTGGCGTCGAGCAGTACTTC.

The chain combines TRBV27 with TRBJ2-2; D unresolved. The CDR3 length is 12 residues. Trimming stripped 5 bases from V and 5 bases from J, with 6 bases between. Per the germline V gene, CDR1 is MNHEY and CDR2 is SMNVEV (reference sequence). This chain's CDR3 is CASSPLTGELFF. The DNA of the CDR3 is TGTGCCAGCAGTCCCCTGACCGGGGAGCTGTTTTTT.